Included here is one T cell receptor (beta chain) sequence, with context. This sample was included in a study of response to subunit inactivated influenza vaccine. From the RT-PCR reads, TCRdb called clonotypes with MiXCR, one entry per CDR3 protein. The repertoire holds 500,000 to 750,000 distinct CDR3 sequences, 11% to 15% seen once, with around 10% in the top ten. Per the germline V gene, CDR1 is SGHRS and CDR2 is YFSETQ. The CDR3 consists of 20 residues. V shed 2 bases, J shed 0 bases, and the junction held 12 bases outside the gene matches. Sample: PBMCs from blood, taken 11 to 12 days after vaccination. The clonotype was recovered from a man aged 45-65 years who received an inactivated influenza vaccine. V is TRBV5-1 and J is TRBJ2-2, with 11 nucleotides matching TRBD2. The CDR3 bases are TGCGCCAGCAGCTTCCCCTTGACTAGCGGGGACCACGCGAACACCGGGGAGCTGTTTTTT. Amino acids: CASSFPLTSGDHANTGELFF.